This section outlines one T cell receptor (beta chain) sequence together with its context. This specimen belongs to a study of Ad26.COV2.S vaccination and SARS-CoV-2 variants. As for treatment: roughly 18 received Ad26.COV2.S at low or high dose, single or two shots; about 5 received placebo; per-sample allocation not given. Material that was analyzed had been drawn on day 63 after the first vaccine or placebo injection. Some clones are missing from TCRdb's copy, which holds only in-frame ones; the method was immunoSEQ multiplex PCR. The table lists some 330,000 clones, around 90% of them singletons. Germline loops: CDR1 MNHEY, CDR2 SMNVEV (reference sequence). The CDR3 spans 15 residues. After removal of 0 bases from V and 2 bases from J, the junction contained 2 bases not matched to a gene.

The source is a person between 18 and 65 years old who received the Ad26.COV2.S COVID-19 vaccine or a placebo. The chain couples TRBV27 to TRBJ2-7, with 9 bases lining up with TRBD1. Sequenced here: peripheral blood, sampled in a trial of Ad26.COV2.S vaccine versus placebo. Here the CDR3 DNA reads TGTGCCAGCAGTTTATCGGGGACAGGGCCCTACGAGCAGTACTTC. It translates to CASSLSGTGPYEQYF.